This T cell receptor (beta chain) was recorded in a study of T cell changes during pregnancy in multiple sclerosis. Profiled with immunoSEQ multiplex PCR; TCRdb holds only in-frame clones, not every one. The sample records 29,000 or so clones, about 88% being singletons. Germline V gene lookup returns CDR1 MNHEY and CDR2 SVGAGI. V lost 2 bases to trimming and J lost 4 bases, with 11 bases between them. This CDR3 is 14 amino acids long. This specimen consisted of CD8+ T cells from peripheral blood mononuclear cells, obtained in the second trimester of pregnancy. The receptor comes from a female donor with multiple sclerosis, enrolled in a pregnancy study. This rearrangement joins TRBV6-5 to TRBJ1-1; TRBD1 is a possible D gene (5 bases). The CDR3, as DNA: TGTGCCAGCAGTTACAGGTTCGGGGGCACTGAAGCTTTCTTT. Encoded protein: CASSYRFGGTEAFF.